This T cell receptor (beta chain) was sequenced during a study of T cells in Graves' hyperthyroidism and ophthalmopathy. About the study: Prior to any treatment, at the point of initial diagnosis, peripheral blood was collected.

The CDR3 sequence is 17 residues long. Germline CDR1 and CDR2: SGHRS and YFSETQ. V was pared by 0 bases and J by 5 bases, with 10 bases of the junction left unmatched. With regard to this clonotype: The antigen remains undetermined.

Authors of the study amplified TCR beta CDR3 regions from RNA transcripts. The TCR CDR3 was amplified in a first-round RT-PCR using the HTBI primer set. TCRdb re-called the multiplex PCR reads with MiXCR, one entry per CDR3 protein. The repertoire holds approximately 720,000 distinct CDR3 sequences, with roughly a sixth as singletons. Newly diagnosed patients aged 18 to 65 had hyperthyroidism of under 2 months' duration. Ahead of any ophthalmopathy symptoms, the blood sample was obtained at the first diagnosis of hyperthyroidism. Study observations and caveats: Ophthalmopathy was identified by the model a median 6.5 months ahead of onset.

The sequenced sample consisted of blood. The V and J genes are TRBV5-1 and TRBJ2-2; 7 bases match TRBD2. The origin of this receptor is a woman between 45 and 60 years old with Graves' hyperthyroidism that later progressed to Graves' ophthalmopathy. The CDR3 DNA reads TGCGCCAGCAGCTTGGGCACCCAGCGGGGAGAAACCGGGGAGCTGTTTTTT. This sequence encodes CASSLGTQRGETGELFF.